The 9 T cell receptor beta chains presented below share a single source sample, sequenced in a study of post-analysis software for immune sequencing data. Study-wide points: Included in a set of roughly 5 TRBV segments more frequent in patients than controls were TRBV5-6, TRBV5-1 and TRBV20-1.

Tagging with unique molecular identifiers was a feature of the TCR beta cDNA libraries. TCRdb redid the calling of the PCR reads with MiXCR, one entry per CDR3 protein. The top ten clones hold 0.5% to 0.6% of a sample with roughly 700,000 distinct CDR3 sequences, approximately 30% of them seen once. Which antigens these TCRs recognize remains unknown. Input material: blood. These receptors were collected from a girl aged 10 to 17 with multiple sclerosis.

CDR3 in DNA: TGTGCCACCAGCAGAGATCAAGTGGCCGCAAGGGATGAAAAACTGTTTTTT. It is translated as CATSRDQVAARDEKLFF. The chain combines TRBV15 with TRBJ1-4; no reliable D call. V lost 0 bases to trimming and J lost 6 bases, with 17 bases between them. The CDR3 covers 17 residues. From germline, CDR1 is LNHNV and CDR2 YYDKDF (reference sequence). The entire variable domain, with the rest obtained from reference TRBV15 and TRBJ1-4, is as follows: DAMVIQNPRYQVTQFGKPVTLSCSQTLNHNVMYWYQQKSSQAPKLLFHYYDKDFNNEADTPDNFQSRRPNTSFCFLDIRSPGLGDTAMYLCATSRDQVAARDEKLFFGSGTQLSVL.

The chain links TRBV12-5 to TRBJ1-5; the D is unclear. CDR1 is LGHNT and CDR2 is FRNRAP in the germline V gene. The germline V and J ends were trimmed by 3 bases and 2 bases, with 5 bases remaining between them. The CDR3 extends over 13 amino acids. CDR3 DNA sequence: TGTGCTAGTGGTTTTGGCGGCAATCAGCCCCAGCATTTT. As protein: CASGFGGNQPQHF.

The CDR3 loop reads CASSLFRTENYGYTF. Here the CDR3 DNA reads TGTGCCAGCAGTCTCTTTCGGACAGAGAACTATGGCTACACCTTC. The rearrangement uses TRBV6-1 and TRBJ1-2, with D perhaps TRBD1 (6 bases). Germline V gene lookup returns CDR1 MNHNS and CDR2 SASEGT. The CDR3 sequence is 15 residues long. V lost 5 bases to trimming and J lost 2 bases, with 15 bases between them.

The chain joins TRBV3-1 to TRBJ2-7; D gene ambiguous. Per germline, CDR1 LGHDT and CDR2 YNNKEL (reference sequence). Between the trimmed V and J ends, which lost 0 bases and 5 bases, there was a span of 5 bases. The CDR3 contains 12 residues. Written as DNA, the CDR3 is TGTGCCAGCAGCCAAGATCTGAACGAGCAGTACTTC. This translates into CASSQDLNEQYF.

The chain has TRBV6-6 and TRBJ1-1; D may be TRBD1 (6 bases). The V end was cut by 2 bases, the J end by 6 bases, with 13 bases between. CDR3 length equals 14 residues. CDR1 and CDR2 from the germline V gene are MNHNY and SVGAGI (reference sequence). The CDR3 region has the DNA TGTGCCAGCAGTTACCCGGACAGAGGCGCTGAAGCTTTCTTT. It translates to CASSYPDRGAEAFF.

This clonotype has just a few counts. This chain joins TRBV5-1 and TRBJ2-3, with D perhaps matching TRBD2 (5 bases). Germline loops: CDR1 SGHRS, CDR2 YFSETQ. The CDR3 covers 15 residues. V was pared by 4 bases and J by 6 bases, with 18 bases between. The CDR3 nucleotides read TGCGCCAGCAGCGCAGATGTGGGAGTCAGGGATACGCAGTATTTT. It codes for CASSADVGVRDTQYF.

The chain combines TRBV6-2 or TRBV6-3 with TRBJ2-1; D is ambiguous. V was cut by 6 bases and J by 7 bases, with 16 bases left in between. CDR1 is MNHEY and CDR2 is SVGEGT in the germline V gene. The CDR3 totals 14 residues. CDR3 nucleotides: TGTGCCAGCAGAAAGGGCGGCGGTCTTAATGAGCAGTTCTTC. This gives the protein CASRKGGGLNEQFF.

The chain recombines TRBV5-1 with TRBJ2-2; maybe TRBD2 (5 bases). The germline V and J ends were trimmed by 4 bases and 5 bases, with 6 bases remaining between them. The germline CDR1 and CDR2 sequences are SGHRS and YFSETQ. CDR3 length: 12 residues. In DNA form, the CDR3 reads TGCGCCAGCAGCCGGAGGACCGGGGAGCTGTTTTTT. It codes for CASSRRTGELFF.

This clonotype was seen more than once but under ten times. The rearrangement joins TRBV28 to TRBJ2-7, with D perhaps matching TRBD2 (6 bases). The germline gives CDR1 MDHEN, CDR2 SYDVKM. The CDR3 totals 14 residues. The V and J ends lost 5 bases and 2 bases respectively, with 13 bases between them. This CDR3 is CASSTQRAAYEQYF. The CDR3, as DNA: TGTGCCAGCAGTACCCAGCGGGCGGCCTACGAGCAGTACTTC.